The sequence of this T cell receptor beta chain was determined in a study of cytomegalovirus exposure and HLA in healthy donors. Study-wide background: 81% of 398 genotyped donors fell in the Caucasian-associated ancestry cluster.

60 Vbeta and 13 Jbeta primers were used in PCR. Repertoires were generated with immunoSEQ multiplex PCR, while TCRdb's copy carries only in-frame clones and drops some. The sample holds about 200,000 clones; 82% are singletons and the top ten take approximately 6.5%. Remarks on this clone: No antigen is known for it.

Donors had nominal health at sampling but likely had unrecorded immune exposures. The CDR3 is 13 residues long. Germline trimming cut 4 bases from V and 3 bases from J; bases unmatched to any gene: 1. Germline-derived CDR1 and CDR2 are SGHNT and YYREEE (reference sequence). Notes on the study in general: No immune exposure information besides CMV serostatus was available.

Sequenced: PBMCs. The clonotype was recovered from a woman in her forties or fifties in good health and CMV-seropositive. V and J are TRBV5-4 and TRBJ1-3; TRBD1 matches at 7 bases. CDR3 nucleotide sequence: TGTGCCAGCAGCAGACAGGGTGGAAACACCATATATTTT. This sequence encodes CASSRQGGNTIYF.